The clone carrying this TCR beta chain was seen only once. Its antigen is not identified. The protocol was immunoSEQ multiplex PCR, while the TCRdb copy is restricted to in-frame clones and leaves out a portion. Seen here are 450,000 to 500,000 clones, around 78% observed once, and the top ten hold around 13%. The sample is drawn from a study of shared clonotypes between healthy human individuals. General observations from the study: Apart from blood, nothing was sampled; tissue repertoires likely differ.

The CDR3 spans 14 residues. V lost 0 bases, J lost 3 bases, and 9 bases lay in between. Germline V gene lookup returns CDR1 SGHRS and CDR2 YFSETQ. The receptor was derived from a woman aged 40-49 years in good health. Some clones in this sample may be carry-over from other donors' samples. Sequencing was carried out using PBMCs. The chain employs TRBV5-1 and TRBJ1-2; tentative D call: TRBD1 (6 bases). CDR3 bases: TGCGCCAGCAGCTTGGAACAGGGAGACTATGGCTACACCTTC. Translated: CASSLEQGDYGYTF.